The clone carrying this T cell receptor (beta chain) was picked up a small number of times. Assay: immunoSEQ multiplex PCR; the TCRdb copy retains only in-frame clones and omits some. This sample has some 70,000 clones; more than 75% occur once, and the top ten carry roughly 12%. The data derive from a study of blood T cell repertoires in COVID-19. Across the whole study: T cells, B-cell-depleted T cells, or PBMCs provided the cDNA or gDNA that served as material.

V gave up 2 bases and J gave up 3 bases; unmatched junction bases: 8. The CDR3 covers 16 residues. Germline CDR1 reads SGDLS; CDR2 reads YYNGEE. The chain employs TRBV9 and TRBJ2-3; 8 bases align to TRBD2. The receptor's source is a human donor in a cohort sampled during active COVID-19. The sample consisted of peripheral blood. CDR3: CASSVGGAAGTDTQYF. The CDR3 nucleotides are TGTGCCAGCAGCGTCGGGGGGGCGGCGGGGACAGATACGCAGTATTTT.